The rows below give T cell receptor beta chains drawn from one sample of a study of blood T cell repertoires in COVID-19. TCRdb's copy holds only in-frame clones and misses some; the assay was immunoSEQ multiplex PCR. This table has fewer than 250,000 clones, around 90% appearing once. What was sequenced was peripheral blood. These receptors came from a man between 25 and 39 years old with COVID-19, enrolled during active disease. CDR3s include the opening cysteine and the closing phenylalanine or tryptophan. The D gene is left open where the match is weak. The size field is filled for only some rows; it gives once, few, many or a size class.

clone_size	v_call	d_call	j_call	cdr3_aa	cdr3_nt
.	TRBV3-1/TRBV3-2	TRBD1	TRBJ1-1	CASSRGTGTGLNTEAFF	TGTGCCAGCAGCCGAGGAACCGGGACAGGGCTTAACACTGAAGCTTTCTTT
.	TRBV5-1	TRBD2	TRBJ2-3	CASSQRTSGGAHTQYF	TGCGCCAGCAGTCAACGGACTAGCGGGGGGGCTCATACGCAGTATTTT
.	TRBV3-1/TRBV3-2	.	TRBJ2-7	CASSQERGYEQYF	TGTGCCAGCAGCCAAGAACGAGGCTACGAGCAGTACTTC
once	TRBV18	TRBD1	TRBJ1-2	CASSPNRGLDYGYTF	TGTGCCAGCTCACCCAACAGGGGGCTGGACTATGGCTACACCTTC
.	TRBV5-1	TRBD1	TRBJ1-1	CASSPYGQGGTEAFF	TGCGCCAGCAGCCCGTATGGACAGGGAGGAACTGAAGCTTTCTTT
many	TRBV3-1/TRBV3-2	.	TRBJ1-2	CASSSRGGDDGYTF	TGTGCCAGCAGCTCGAGAGGAGGGGACGATGGCTACACCTTC
.	TRBV4-2	TRBD1	TRBJ2-2	CASSQDDRGVTGELFF	TGTGCCAGCAGCCAAGATGACAGGGGAGTGACCGGGGAGCTGTTTTTT
.	TRBV19	.	TRBJ1-2	CASTVGGGATNYGYTF	TGTGCCAGTACCGTGGGTGGAGGGGCCACTAACTATGGCTACACCTTC
.	TRBV2	.	TRBJ2-1	CASLGRGPILGENEQFF	TGTGCCAGCCTTGGGCGGGGGCCTATACTGGGCGAAAATGAGCAGTTCTTC
.	TRBV19	.	TRBJ1-5	CASSNPGVYQPQHF	TGTGCCAGTAGTAACCCCGGGGTTTATCAGCCCCAGCATTTT
.	TRBV28	.	TRBJ1-2	CASSSLLAGYGYTF	TGTGCCAGCAGTTCCCTCCTAGCCGGCTATGGCTACACCTTC
.	TRBV15	TRBD2	TRBJ2-5	CATSSGGASLGETQYF	TGTGCCACCAGCAGCGGGGGGGCTAGTTTAGGAGAGACCCAGTACTTC
.	TRBV6-5	TRBD1	TRBJ2-7	CASSPTGSYEQYF	TGTGCCAGCAGCCCGACAGGGTCCTACGAGCAGTACTTC
.	TRBV3-1/TRBV3-2	.	TRBJ2-5	CASSQRRRDETQYF	TGTGCCAGCAGCCAACGTCGCCGGGATGAGACCCAGTACTTC
.	TRBV4-1	.	TRBJ1-5	CASSSGVRANQPQHF	TGCGCCAGCAGCTCGGGGGTCCGGGCCAATCAGCCCCAGCATTTT
.	TRBV19	TRBD1	TRBJ2-3	CASSSQGAPTYSTDTQYF	TGTGCCAGTAGTTCGCAGGGGGCGCCTACTTATAGCACAGATACGCAGTATTTT
.	TRBV7-9	.	TRBJ1-6	CASSLGGEGGYNSPLHF	TGTGCCAGCAGCTTAGGGGGAGAAGGCGGCTATAATTCACCCCTCCACTTT
.	TRBV4-1	.	TRBJ1-3	CASSQGGQGGSGNTIYF	TGCGCCAGCAGCCAAGGAGGCCAGGGAGGATCTGGAAACACCATATATTTT
.	TRBV25-1	.	TRBJ2-5	CASSETGLRETQYF	TGTGCCAGCAGTGAAACAGGGTTAAGGGAGACCCAGTACTTC
.	TRBV6-5	TRBD1	TRBJ1-2	CASSRQGAGYTF	TGTGCCAGCAGCAGGCAGGGGGCTGGCTACACCTTC
.	TRBV4-1	TRBD1	TRBJ2-3	CASSPAQGAVTDTQYF	TGCGCCAGCAGTCCTGCGCAGGGGGCGGTCACAGATACGCAGTATTTT
.	TRBV14	.	TRBJ2-7	CASSQEYRPYEQYF	TGTGCCAGCAGCCAAGAATACAGACCCTACGAGCAGTACTTC
once	TRBV5-4	TRBD1	TRBJ2-3	CASSGQATSTDTQYF	TGTGCCAGCAGTGGACAGGCGACTAGCACAGATACGCAGTATTTT
.	TRBV18	.	TRBJ2-2	CASSPFAGHDTGELFF	TGTGCCAGCTCACCATTTGCGGGGCACGACACCGGGGAGCTGTTTTTT